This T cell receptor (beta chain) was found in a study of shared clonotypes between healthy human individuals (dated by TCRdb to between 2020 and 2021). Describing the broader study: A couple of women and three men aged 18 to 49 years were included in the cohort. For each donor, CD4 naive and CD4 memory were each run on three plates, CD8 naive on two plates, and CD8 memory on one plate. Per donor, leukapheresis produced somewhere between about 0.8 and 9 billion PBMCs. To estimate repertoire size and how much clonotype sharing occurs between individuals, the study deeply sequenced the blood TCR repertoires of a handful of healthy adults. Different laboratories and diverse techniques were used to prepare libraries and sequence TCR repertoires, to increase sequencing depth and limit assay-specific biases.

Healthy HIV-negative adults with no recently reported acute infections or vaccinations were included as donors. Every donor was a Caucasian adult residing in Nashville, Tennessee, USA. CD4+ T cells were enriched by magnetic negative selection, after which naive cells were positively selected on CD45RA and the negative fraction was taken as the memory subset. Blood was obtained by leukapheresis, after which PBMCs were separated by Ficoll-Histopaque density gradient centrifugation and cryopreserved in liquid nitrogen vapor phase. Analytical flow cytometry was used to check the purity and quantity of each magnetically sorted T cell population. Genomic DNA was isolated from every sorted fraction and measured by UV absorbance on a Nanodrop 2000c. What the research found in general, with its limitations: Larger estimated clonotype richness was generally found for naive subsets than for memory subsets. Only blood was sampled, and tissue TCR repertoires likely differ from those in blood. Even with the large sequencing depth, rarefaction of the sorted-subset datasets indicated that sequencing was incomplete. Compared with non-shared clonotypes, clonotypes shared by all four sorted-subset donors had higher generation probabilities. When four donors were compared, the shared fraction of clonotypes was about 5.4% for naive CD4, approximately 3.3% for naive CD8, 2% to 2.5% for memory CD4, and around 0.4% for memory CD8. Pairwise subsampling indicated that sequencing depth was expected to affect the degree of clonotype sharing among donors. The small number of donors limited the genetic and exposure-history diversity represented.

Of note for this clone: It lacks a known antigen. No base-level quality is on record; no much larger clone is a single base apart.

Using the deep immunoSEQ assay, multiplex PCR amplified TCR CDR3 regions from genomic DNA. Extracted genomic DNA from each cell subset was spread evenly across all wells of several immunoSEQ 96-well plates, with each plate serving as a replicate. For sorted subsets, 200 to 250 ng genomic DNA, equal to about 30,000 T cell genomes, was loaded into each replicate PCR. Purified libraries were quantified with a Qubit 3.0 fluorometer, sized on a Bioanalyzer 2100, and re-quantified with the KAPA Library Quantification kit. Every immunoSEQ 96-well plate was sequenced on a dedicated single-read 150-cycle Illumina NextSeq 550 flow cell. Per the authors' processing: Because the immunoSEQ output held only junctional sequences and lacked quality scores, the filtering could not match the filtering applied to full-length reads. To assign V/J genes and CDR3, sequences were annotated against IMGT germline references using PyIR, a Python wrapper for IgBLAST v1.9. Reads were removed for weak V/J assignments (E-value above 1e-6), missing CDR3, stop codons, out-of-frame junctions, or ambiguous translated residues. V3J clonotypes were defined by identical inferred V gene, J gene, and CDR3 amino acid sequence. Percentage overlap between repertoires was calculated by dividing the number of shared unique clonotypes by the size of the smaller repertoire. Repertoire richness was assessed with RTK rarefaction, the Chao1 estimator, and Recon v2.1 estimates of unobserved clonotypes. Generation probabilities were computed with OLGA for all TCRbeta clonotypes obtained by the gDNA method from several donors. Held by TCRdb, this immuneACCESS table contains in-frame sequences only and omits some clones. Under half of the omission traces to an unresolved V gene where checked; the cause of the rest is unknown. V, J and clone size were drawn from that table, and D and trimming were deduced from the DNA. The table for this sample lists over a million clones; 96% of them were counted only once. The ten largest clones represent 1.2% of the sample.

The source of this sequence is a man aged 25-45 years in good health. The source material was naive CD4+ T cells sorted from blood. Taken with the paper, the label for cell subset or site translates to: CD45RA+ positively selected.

The CDR3 in this case is CATSRDLSPSPPQPQHF. In nucleotide form, the sequence is TGTGCCACCAGCAGAGATCTTTCGCCATCCCCACCTCAGCCCCAGCATTTT. The rearrangement joined TRBV15 to TRBJ1-5; the D gene cannot be resolved reliably. Sequences LNHNV (CDR1) and YYDKDF (CDR2) are obtained from the germline V gene (reference sequence). The CDR3 spans 17 residues, from the cysteine through the phenylalanine. Kept here is only the CDR3 DNA, which spans 51 bases and is read in frame from base 1. The trim is 0 bases for V and 6 bases for J, with a gap of 18 bases between the germline ends.